This TCR beta chain is from a study of graft-versus-host responses after intestinal transplantation. V lost 3 bases, J lost 7 bases, and 10 bases lay in between. This CDR3 comprises 13 residues. Germline CDR1 is LNHDA and CDR2 is SQIVND (reference sequence). This table comes from immunoSEQ multiplex PCR, and its TCRdb copy is limited to in-frame clones, with some not included. The sample holds around 18,000 clones, 85% to 95% seen once. The origin of this receptor is a human patient who received an intestinal transplant, so some T cells may come from the graft donor. The sample here was PBMCs, taken 23 days after intestinal transplant. The chain links TRBV19 to TRBJ1-5, with a weak D call TRBD1 (5 bases). The CDR3 DNA reads as TGTGCCAGTAGTATCGGGGGAGACCAGCCCCAGCATTTT. Translated, it gives CASSIGGDQPQHF.